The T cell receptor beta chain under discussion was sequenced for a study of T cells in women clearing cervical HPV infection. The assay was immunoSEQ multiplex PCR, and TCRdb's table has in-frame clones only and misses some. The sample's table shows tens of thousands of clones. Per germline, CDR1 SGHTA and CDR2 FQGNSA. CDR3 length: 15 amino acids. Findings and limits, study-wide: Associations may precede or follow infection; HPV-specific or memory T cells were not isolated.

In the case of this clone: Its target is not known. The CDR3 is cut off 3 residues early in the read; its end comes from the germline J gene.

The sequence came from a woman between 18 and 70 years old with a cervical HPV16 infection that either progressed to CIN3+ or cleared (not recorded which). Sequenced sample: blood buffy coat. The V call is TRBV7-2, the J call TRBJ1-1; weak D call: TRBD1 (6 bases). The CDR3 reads CASSLGAAPSYGAFF. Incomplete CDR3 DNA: TGTGCCAGCAGCTTGGGGGCCGCACCATCGTATGGA.